These 30 T cell receptor beta chains share one sample of origin, sequenced in a study of CD8+ T cells in alopecia areata listed by TCRdb under 2018. The time point label of this sample denotes: 4 weeks on oral tofacitinib. The treatment or condition label on this specimen signifies: oral pan-JAK inhibitor, 5-10 mg twice daily. Receptor amplification or capture employed the immunoSEQ multiplex PCR assay. For TCR sequencing, RNA was extracted from every sample and reverse transcribed into cDNA to serve as template. As stored in TCRdb, this immuneACCESS dataset retains in-frame rearrangements with V and J assigned. A fraction of the clones does not appear; measured against another copy, unresolved V genes explain less than half of the discrepancy, and the remainder lacks a known reason. The sample table shows approximately 170,000 clones, and more than 55% are seen once. In total, the top ten clones hold less than 0.8% of the sample.

The source material was CD4+ T cells sorted from blood, sampled at week 4, from a patient treated with tofacitinib. All receptors come from a human donor with alopecia areata.

V usage is TRBV5-1 and J usage is TRBJ2-7; 8 bases line up with TRBD2. Germline CDR1 SGHRS, CDR2 YFSETQ. The V gene end was trimmed by 3 bases and the J gene end by 7 bases; junction bases not matched to a gene: 15. There are 16 residues in the CDR3. The chain's CDR3 is CASSWGSTSGRREQYF. The CDR3 nucleotides read TGCGCCAGCAGCTGGGGGAGTACTAGCGGACGACGAGAGCAGTACTTC.

J is TRBJ2-7 and V is TRBV7-2; perhaps TRBD2 as D (6 bases). Germline-derived CDR1 and CDR2 are SGHTA and FQGNSA. Trimming left V 5 bases short and J 6 bases short, with 14 bases between. CDR3 length equals 13 residues. This CDR3 is CASSQDYLGEQYF. The CDR3 DNA reads TGTGCCAGCAGCCAGGACTACCTCGGCGAGCAGTACTTC.

This sequence joins TRBV29-1 and TRBJ1-3; no firm D call. Between the trimmed V and J ends, which lost 3 bases and 11 bases, there was a span of 20 bases. This CDR3 region has 14 residues. Germline CDR1 and CDR2: SQVTM and ANQGSEA. The CDR3 loop is CSVEAEADPLSIYF. CDR3 coding DNA: TGCAGCGTTGAGGCGGAGGCTGATCCTCTTTCCATATATTTT.

To note about this clone: Additional DNA sequences in this sample encode the identical CDR3. This chain links TRBV11-2 with TRBJ2-7; D call uncertain. V lost 1 base to trimming and J lost 2 bases, with 0 bases between them. This CDR3 spans 11 amino acids. Germline-derived CDR1 and CDR2 are SGHAT and FQNNGV. CDR3 nucleotides: TGTGCCAGCAGCTTAGCCTACGAGCAGTACTTC. It translates to CASSLAYEQYF.

This clone was picked up a small number of times. The chain links TRBV29-1 to TRBJ2-7, with D unresolved. Trimming stripped 0 bases from V and 4 bases from J, with 7 bases between. Germline V gives CDR1 SQVTM, CDR2 ANQGSEA. The CDR3 covers 12 residues. The CDR3 loop reads CSVEDTIYEQYF. For the CDR3, the DNA is TGCAGCGTTGAAGACACGATTTACGAGCAGTACTTC.

The genes are TRBV2 and TRBJ2-7; 11 positions agree with TRBD1. The CDR3 runs to 13 residues. Germline trimming cut 8 bases from V and 4 bases from J; bases unmatched to any gene: 4. Germline CDR1 and CDR2: SNHLY and FYNNEI. The CDR3 spells CASLDRGLYEQYF. The CDR3 DNA reads as TGTGCCAGCTTGGACAGGGGGCTGTACGAGCAGTACTTC.

This rearrangement joins TRBV25-1 to TRBJ1-2, with D hard to call. CDR1 MGHDK and CDR2 SYGVNS come from the germline V gene. This CDR3 spans 13 amino acids. Trimming removed 5 bases from V and 0 bases from J, with 7 bases in between. The CDR3 nucleotides read TGTGCCAGCAGTTACGGCCCTAACTATGGCTACACCTTC. Amino acids: CASSYGPNYGYTF.

The chain uses TRBV19 and TRBJ1-2; 11 nucleotides line up with TRBD1. This CDR3 spans 17 amino acids. V lost 0 bases, J lost 4 bases, and 7 bases stayed unmatched. Per germline, CDR1 LNHDA and CDR2 SQIVND (reference sequence). CDR3 region: CASSIDLPGQGGYGYTF. CDR3 DNA: TGTGCCAGTAGTATAGACCTACCGGGACAGGGGGGCTATGGCTACACCTTC.

The chain has TRBV30 and TRBJ1-1; no clear D gene. CDR3 length equals 14 residues. Germline values: CDR1 GTSNPN, CDR2 SVGIG (reference sequence). V lost 3 bases, J lost 1 base, and 12 bases lay in between. For the CDR3, the DNA is TGTGCCTGGAGCCGGCTTCAGGCGAACACTGAAGCTTTCTTT. Amino acid sequence: CAWSRLQANTEAFF.

This sequence joins TRBV5-1 and TRBJ2-3; D uncertain. The CDR3 is 14 residues long. The germline gives CDR1 SGHRS, CDR2 YFSETQ. V was shortened by 2 bases and J by 4 bases, with 11 bases between the two germline ends. In DNA form, the CDR3 reads TGCGCCAGCAGCTTCCCTAGTAACCCAGATACGCAGTATTTT. The encoded protein is CASSFPSNPDTQYF. The full variable domain, rest sourced from reference TRBV5-1 and TRBJ2-3, is KAGVTQTPRYLIKTRGQQVTLSCSPISGHRSVSWYQQTPGQGLQFLFEYFSETQRNKGNFPGRFSGRQFSNSRSEMNVSTLELGDSALYLCASSFPSNPDTQYFGPGTRLTVL.

In nucleotides, the CDR3 is TGCAGCTCACTGACAGGGAGGGCTGAAGCTTTCTTT. Translation gives CSSLTGRAEAFF. This sequence joins TRBV29-1 and TRBJ1-1; 7 bases agree with TRBD1. Trimming removed 8 bases from V and 6 bases from J; junction bases left unmatched: 9. This CDR3 region has 12 residues. Per germline, CDR1 SQVTM and CDR2 ANQGSEA.

This chain uses TRBV4-3 with TRBJ2-7; D might be TRBD2 (5 bases). This CDR3 spans 15 amino acids. Germline CDR1 LGHNA, CDR2 YSLEER. Trimming left V 4 bases short and J 2 bases short, with 15 bases between. CDR3 residues: CASSPRGAEAYEQYF. The CDR3 DNA reads TGCGCCAGCAGCCCGCGCGGAGCGGAGGCCTACGAGCAGTACTTC.

This rearrangement joins TRBV30 to TRBJ2-7; D not certain. There are 13 residues in the CDR3. Germline V gives CDR1 GTSNPN, CDR2 SVGIG (reference sequence). The V gene lost 7 bases and the J gene lost 4 bases, with 17 bases spanning the gap. This chain's CDR3 is CALSSSPFYEQYF. As DNA, the CDR3 is TGTGCCTTGAGCAGTTCCCCCTTTTACGAGCAGTACTTC.

The chain combines TRBV19 with TRBJ1-1, with a tentative D call TRBD1 (5 bases). V was pared by 6 bases and J by 4 bases, with 18 bases between. Germline V gene lookup returns CDR1 LNHDA and CDR2 SQIVND (reference sequence). The CDR3 runs to 15 residues. CDR3 bases: TGTGCCAGTAGCAACTCCGGGACCAGCGGCACTGAAGCTTTCTTT. Translation: CASSNSGTSGTEAFF.

This chain joins TRBV4-2 and TRBJ2-3, with 13 bases that match TRBD2. CDR1 is LGHNA and CDR2 is YNFKEQ in the germline V gene. The CDR3 runs 15 residues. V dropped 1 base and J dropped 6; count of bases not matched to a gene: 1. CDR3 in DNA: TGTGCCAGCAGCCAAGGACTAGCGGGAGGCGATACGCAGTATTTT. Translation: CASSQGLAGGDTQYF.

The V and J genes are TRBV7-9 and TRBJ2-3; D might be TRBD1 (6 bases). V lost 2 bases, J lost 4 bases, and 7 bases lay in between. This CDR3 is built from 13 residues. Germline V lookup: CDR1 SEHNR, CDR2 FQNEAQ (reference sequence). The CDR3 spells CASSLWGPDTQYF. CDR3 nucleotides: TGTGCCAGCAGCTTATGGGGGCCAGATACGCAGTATTTT.

This clone was found once. The rearrangement links TRBV2 to TRBJ2-6; 10 nucleotides line up with TRBD2. Germline V gene lookup returns CDR1 SNHLY and CDR2 FYNNEI. The length of the CDR3 is 16 residues. V lost 8 bases to trimming and J lost 3 bases; unmatched junction nucleotides: 7. The CDR3 here is CASERAGGFGANVLTF. The CDR3 nucleotides read TGTGCCAGCGAAAGAGCGGGAGGGTTTGGGGCCAACGTCCTGACTTTC.

The V and J genes are TRBV4-1 and TRBJ1-2; D not certain. V gave up 3 bases and J gave up 2 bases, with 4 bases separating them. There are 12 residues in the CDR3. CDR1 MGHRA and CDR2 YSYEKL come from the germline V gene. In DNA form, the CDR3 reads TGCGCCAGCAGCCAGGTGAACTATGGCTACACCTTC. It is translated as CASSQVNYGYTF.

This clone was observed a few times. V and J are TRBV30 and TRBJ1-5; TRBD1 is a possible D gene (6 bases). CDR1 is GTSNPN, CDR2 SVGIG, per germline (reference sequence). The V and J ends lost 3 bases and 3 bases respectively, with 12 bases between them. The CDR3 covers 14 residues. CDR3 sequence reads: CAWRGGLDNQPQHF. CDR3 coding DNA: TGTGCCTGGAGAGGGGGACTTGACAATCAGCCCCAGCATTTT.

The chain employs TRBV7-8 and TRBJ1-1, with a tentative D call TRBD1 (6 bases). The CDR3 runs 15 residues. Germline CDR1 is SGHVS and CDR2 is FQNEAQ. Trimming pared 4 bases from V and 6 bases from J, leaving 18 bases between. In DNA form, the CDR3 reads TGTGCCAGCAGCTATTACACAGGGATGAGGGCTGAAGCTTTCTTT. Amino acid sequence: CASSYYTGMRAEAFF.

The CDR3 region has the DNA TGTGCCAGCACCCTCAGGCAGAGCATGAACACTGAAGCTTTCTTT. This translates into CASTLRQSMNTEAFF. V is TRBV11-2 and J is TRBJ1-1, with D uncertain. V was trimmed by 7 bases and J by 0 bases, leaving 15 bases between them. The CDR3 has 15 residues. Germline V gives CDR1 SGHAT, CDR2 FQNNGV.

Details on this clone: At one of its ends the junction is not consistent with the germline gene, which may arise from a read error. This chain links TRBV7-7 with TRBJ2-5; the D is unclear. The CDR3 is 16 amino acids. CDR1 and CDR2 from the germline V gene are SSHAT and FNYEAQ (reference sequence). DNA for the CDR3: TGTGCTAGCAGTTCACTGGGTCACCCGAGCCAAGAGACCCAGTACTTC. Its translation: CASSSLGHPSQETQYF.

This clone occurred a few times. The V and J genes are TRBV7-2 and TRBJ1-2; weak D call: TRBD1 (5 bases). The ends were cut back, 5 bases at V and 6 bases at J, with 10 bases in the middle. Germline values: CDR1 SGHTA, CDR2 FQGNSA. This CDR3 is built from 12 residues. The CDR3 DNA sequence: TGTGCCAGCAGCCGTCGGGACGATGGCTACACCTTC. It specifies CASSRRDDGYTF.

The rearrangement links TRBV2 to TRBJ1-2; D remains unclear. V gave up 0 bases and J gave up 8 bases, with 16 bases separating them. The CDR3 runs 15 residues. Germline V gene sequence: CDR1 SNHLY, CDR2 FYNNEI. Here the CDR3 DNA reads TGTGCCAGCAGTGAAGCGGCCGGGCCCACGGAGGGCTACACCTTC. Translation gives CASSEAAGPTEGYTF. The variable domain in full, with the rest retrieved from reference TRBV2 and TRBJ1-2, is EPEVTQTPSHQVTQMGQEVILRCVPISNHLYFYWYRQILGQKVEFLVSFYNNEISEKSEIFDDQFSVERPDGSNFTLKIRSTKLEDSAMYFCASSEAAGPTEGYTFGSGTRLTVV.

In regard to this clone: The sample holds other DNA sequences that translate to the same CDR3. V is TRBV30 and J is TRBJ2-3, with a weak D call TRBD2 (5 bases). Germline CDR1 is GTSNPN and CDR2 is SVGIG (reference sequence). The CDR3 is made up of 14 amino acids. The V end was cut by 5 bases, the J end by 0 bases, with 12 bases between. The CDR3 loop reads CAWGVGGSTDTQYF. The CDR3 DNA reads TGTGCCTGGGGAGTTGGAGGAAGCACAGATACGCAGTATTTT.

V gene TRBV7-2 combines with J gene TRBJ2-7; D remains unclear. The V end was cut by 7 bases, the J end by 3 bases, with 10 bases between. This CDR3 spans 12 amino acids. Germline CDR1 and CDR2: SGHTA and FQGNSA. Here the CDR3 reads CASTLLNYEQYF. The CDR3 coding sequence is TGTGCCAGCACCCTCCTGAACTACGAGCAGTACTTC.

V and J are TRBV2 and TRBJ1-1; no clear D gene. Per germline, CDR1 SNHLY and CDR2 FYNNEI. The CDR3 is 12 amino acids. With 6 bases removed from V and 1 base from J, the gap between germline ends came to 6 bases. The CDR3, as DNA: TGTGCCAGCAGGGTGAGGAACACTGAAGCTTTCTTT. As protein: CASRVRNTEAFF.

V and J are TRBV30 and TRBJ2-3; unclear D gene. V dropped 1 base and J dropped 4 bases, with 6 bases sitting between them. The CDR3 contains 12 residues. Germline lookup yields CDR1 GTSNPN and CDR2 SVGIG (reference sequence). The CDR3 coding sequence is TGTGCCTGGAGTGGGACGGCAGATACGCAGTATTTT. As protein: CAWSGTADTQYF.

This chain joins TRBV27 and TRBJ1-2; 10 bases are a match to TRBD1. V shed 6 bases and J 6 bases; nucleotides not matched to a gene: 1. The CDR3 consists of 12 residues. Germline lookup yields CDR1 MNHEY and CDR2 SMNVEV (reference sequence). The CDR3 loop is CASSGTGDGYTF. The CDR3 bases are TGTGCCAGCAGCGGGACAGGGGATGGCTACACCTTC.

The V gene is TRBV29-1, the J gene TRBJ2-1; D assignment may be TRBD1 or TRBD2 (6 bases each). The CDR3 has 16 residues. In germline, CDR1 is SQVTM, CDR2 ANQGSEA. The V gene lost 7 bases and the J gene lost 2 bases, with 21 bases spanning the gap. The CDR3 sequence: CSAQPLRGAAYNEQFF. Written as DNA, the CDR3 is TGCAGCGCCCAACCCCTTAGGGGGGCAGCCTACAATGAGCAGTTCTTC.